What follows is one TCR beta chain and its context. Its antigen is not known. This CDR3 is also generated by other DNA sequences in the sample. The sample comes from a study of beta chain features in type 1 diabetes. Across the study: The patients were much like the healthy donors in age, gender and cell yields.

The CDR3 contains 14 residues. Germline-derived CDR1 and CDR2 are SGHNT and YYREEE (reference sequence). Trimming removed 0 bases at V and 5 bases at J, with 8 bases between. CD45RO/CCR7/CD25/CD127/CD95/CD27 staining was used to isolate CD4+ naive, central memory, regulatory and stem cell-like memory cells by sorting. Whole-study results and caveats: Comparison showed that naive, central memory and Treg TCRB repertoires appeared more similar among patients than among healthy donors. Fewer insertions but more deletions were seen at VDJ junctions in type 1 diabetes patients.

Since all of the isolated RNA was reverse transcribed, expressed TCRB transcripts were what got sequenced. Sequencing used immunoSEQ multiplex PCR; TCRdb keeps in-frame clones, though not all of them. The profile shows around 340,000 clones, 20% of them singletons. Input material: naive CD4+ T cells from blood. The chain uses TRBV5-4 and TRBJ2-2; maybe TRBD2 (6 bases). The sequence derives from a woman aged 18-29 years in good health. The CDR3 region is CASSLGGGTGELFF. In DNA form, the CDR3 reads TGTGCCAGCAGCTTGGGAGGAGGGACCGGGGAGCTGTTTTTT.